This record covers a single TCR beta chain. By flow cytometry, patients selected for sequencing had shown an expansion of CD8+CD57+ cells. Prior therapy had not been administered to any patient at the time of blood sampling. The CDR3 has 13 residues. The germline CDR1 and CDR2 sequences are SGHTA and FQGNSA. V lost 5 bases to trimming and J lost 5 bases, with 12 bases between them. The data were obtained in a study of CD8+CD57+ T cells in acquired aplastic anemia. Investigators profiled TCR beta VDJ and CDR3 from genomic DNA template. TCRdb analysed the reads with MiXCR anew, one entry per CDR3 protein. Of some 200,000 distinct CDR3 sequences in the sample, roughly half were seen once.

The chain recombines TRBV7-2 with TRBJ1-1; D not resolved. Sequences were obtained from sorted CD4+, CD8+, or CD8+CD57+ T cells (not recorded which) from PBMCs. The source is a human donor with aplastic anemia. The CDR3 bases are TGTGCCAGCAGCCCCGCAAGGAGGACTGAAGCTTTCTTT. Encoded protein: CASSPARRTEAFF.